This T cell receptor (beta chain) was observed in a study of blood T cell repertoires in COVID-19. Study-level background: T cells, B-cell-depleted T cells, or PBMCs provided the cDNA or gDNA that served as material.

Generated by immunoSEQ multiplex PCR, the TCRdb table keeps only in-frame clones and is missing some. The data contain 450,000 or so clones, roughly 89% of them singletons. Seattle enrolled patients during active infection and tracked them longitudinally. The germline V gene encodes CDR1 LNHDA and CDR2 SQIVND (reference sequence). V was clipped by 3 bases and J by 5 bases, with 13 bases between them. The CDR3 length is 14 residues. The chain uses TRBV19 and TRBJ1-1; D uncertain. The sequenced sample consisted of peripheral blood. The TCR sequence derives from a man in his late teens or twenties with COVID-19, enrolled during active disease. DNA of the CDR3: TGTGCCAGTAGTATCGGCACACGGGTGACTGAAGCTTTCTTT. It is translated as CASSIGTRVTEAFF. The variable domain in full, with the rest retrieved from reference TRBV19 and TRBJ1-1, is DGGITQSPKYLFRKEGQNVTLSCEQNLNHDAMYWYRQDPGQGLRLIYYSQIVNDFQKGDIAEGYSVSREKKESFPLTVTSAQKNPTAFYLCASSIGTRVTEAFFGQGTRLTVV.